One T cell receptor beta chain is described in this entry. What it binds is not known. The sample comes from a study of shared clonotypes between healthy human individuals. The assay was immunoSEQ multiplex PCR, and TCRdb's table has in-frame clones only and misses some. Found here are about 1 million clones, roughly 70% of them singletons; the top ten hold approximately 1.5%. Whole-study findings and limits: Among the subsets, naive ones generally showed larger estimated richness than memory ones. Clonotype sharing among the donors was expected to vary with sequencing depth.

Trimming left V 4 bases short and J 0 bases short, with 10 bases between. Germline CDR1 reads MNHEY; CDR2 reads SVGAGI. The length of the CDR3 is 14 residues. Sequencing input: memory CD4+ T cells sorted from blood. The subset was: CD45RA-negative fraction. The chain joins TRBV6-5 to TRBJ2-7; D unresolved. The source of this sequence is a man aged 18 to 35 in good health. CDR3 residues: CASSSGSISYEQYF. The CDR3 region has the DNA TGTGCCAGCAGTTCGGGCAGTATCTCCTACGAGCAGTACTTC.